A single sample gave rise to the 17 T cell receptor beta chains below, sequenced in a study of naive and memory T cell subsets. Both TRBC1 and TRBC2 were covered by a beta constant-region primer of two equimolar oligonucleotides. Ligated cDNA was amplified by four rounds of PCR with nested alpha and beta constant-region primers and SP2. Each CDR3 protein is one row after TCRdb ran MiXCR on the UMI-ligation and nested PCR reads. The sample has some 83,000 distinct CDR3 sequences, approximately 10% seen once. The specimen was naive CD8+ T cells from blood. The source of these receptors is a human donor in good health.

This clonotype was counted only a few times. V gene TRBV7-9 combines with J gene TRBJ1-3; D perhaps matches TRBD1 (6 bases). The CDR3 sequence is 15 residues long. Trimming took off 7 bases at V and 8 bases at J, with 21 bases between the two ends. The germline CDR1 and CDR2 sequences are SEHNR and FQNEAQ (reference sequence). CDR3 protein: CASIKGHSTLDTIYF. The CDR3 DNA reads TGTGCCAGCATTAAGGGACACAGTACGTTGGACACCATATATTTT. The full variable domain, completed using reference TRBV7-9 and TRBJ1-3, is DTGVSQNPRHKITKRGQNVTFRCDPISEHNRLYWYRQTLGQGPEFLTYFQNEAQLEKSRLLSDRFSAERPKGSFSTLEIQRTEQGDSAMYLCASIKGHSTLDTIYFGEGSWLTVV.

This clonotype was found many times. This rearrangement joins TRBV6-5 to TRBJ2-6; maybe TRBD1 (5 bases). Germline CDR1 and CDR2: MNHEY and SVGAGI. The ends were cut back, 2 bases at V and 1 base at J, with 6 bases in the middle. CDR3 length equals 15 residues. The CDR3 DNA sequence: TGTGCCAGCAGTTACAGGGGTTCTGGGGCCAACGTCCTGACTTTC. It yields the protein CASSYRGSGANVLTF.

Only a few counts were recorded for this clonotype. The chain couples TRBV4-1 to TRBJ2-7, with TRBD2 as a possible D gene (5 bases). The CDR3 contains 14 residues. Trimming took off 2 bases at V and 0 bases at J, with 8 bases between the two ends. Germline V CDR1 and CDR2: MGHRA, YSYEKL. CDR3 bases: TGCGCCAGCAGCCAAAACCGGGGCTCCTACGAGCAGTACTTC. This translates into CASSQNRGSYEQYF.

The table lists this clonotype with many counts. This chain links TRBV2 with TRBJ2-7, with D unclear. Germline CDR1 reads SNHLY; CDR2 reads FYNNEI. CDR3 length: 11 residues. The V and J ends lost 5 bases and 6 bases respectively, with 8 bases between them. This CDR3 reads CASSRKVEQYF. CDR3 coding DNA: TGTGCCAGCAGTAGGAAGGTCGAGCAGTACTTC.

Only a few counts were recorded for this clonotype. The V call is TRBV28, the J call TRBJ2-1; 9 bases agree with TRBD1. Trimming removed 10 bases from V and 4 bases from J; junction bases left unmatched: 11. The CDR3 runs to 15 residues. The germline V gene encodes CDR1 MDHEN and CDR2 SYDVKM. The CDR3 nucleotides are TGTGCCACCAAAACCAGGACAGGGGAGTACAATGAGCAGTTCTTC. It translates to CATKTRTGEYNEQFF.

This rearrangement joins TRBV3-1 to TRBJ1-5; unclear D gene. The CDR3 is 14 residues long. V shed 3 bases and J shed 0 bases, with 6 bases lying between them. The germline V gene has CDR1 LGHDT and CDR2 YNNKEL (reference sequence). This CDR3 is CASSQVYSNQPQHF. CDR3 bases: TGTGCCAGCAGCCAGGTTTATAGCAATCAGCCCCAGCATTTT. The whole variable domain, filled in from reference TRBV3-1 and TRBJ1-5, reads DTAVSQTPKYLVTQMGNDKSIKCEQNLGHDTMYWYKQDSKKFLKIMFSYNNKELIINETVPNRFSPKSPDKAHLNLHINSLELGDSAVYFCASSQVYSNQPQHFGDGTRLSIL.

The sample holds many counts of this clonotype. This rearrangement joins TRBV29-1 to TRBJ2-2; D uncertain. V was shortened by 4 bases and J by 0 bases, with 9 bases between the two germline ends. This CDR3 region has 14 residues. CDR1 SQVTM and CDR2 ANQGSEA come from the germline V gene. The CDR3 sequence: CSVGVASNTGELFF. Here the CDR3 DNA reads TGCAGCGTTGGAGTCGCATCGAACACCGGGGAGCTGTTTTTT.

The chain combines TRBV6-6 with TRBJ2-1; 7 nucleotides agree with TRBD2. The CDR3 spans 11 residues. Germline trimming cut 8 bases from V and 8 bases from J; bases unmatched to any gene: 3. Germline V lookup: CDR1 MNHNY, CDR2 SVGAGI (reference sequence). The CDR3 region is CASGAGDEQFF. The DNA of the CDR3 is TGTGCCAGCGGGGCGGGGGATGAGCAGTTCTTC.

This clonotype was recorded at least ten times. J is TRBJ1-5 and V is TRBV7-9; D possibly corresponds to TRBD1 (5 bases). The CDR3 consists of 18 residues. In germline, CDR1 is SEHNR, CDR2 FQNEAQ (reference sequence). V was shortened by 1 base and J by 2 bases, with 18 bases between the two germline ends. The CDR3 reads CASSLVTGPQLGNQPQHF. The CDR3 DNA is TGTGCCAGCAGCTTAGTAACGGGGCCCCAGTTGGGCAATCAGCCCCAGCATTTT.

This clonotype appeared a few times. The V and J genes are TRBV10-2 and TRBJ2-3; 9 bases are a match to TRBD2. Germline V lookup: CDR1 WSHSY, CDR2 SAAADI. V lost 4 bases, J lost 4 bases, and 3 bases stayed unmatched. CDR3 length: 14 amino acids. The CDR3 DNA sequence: TGCGCCAGCAGTGGGCGGGAGGGCGCAGATACGCAGTATTTT. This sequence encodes CASSGREGADTQYF.

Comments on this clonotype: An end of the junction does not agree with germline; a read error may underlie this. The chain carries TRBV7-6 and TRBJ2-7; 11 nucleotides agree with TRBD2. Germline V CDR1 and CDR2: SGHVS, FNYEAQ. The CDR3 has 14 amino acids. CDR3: CASSLGTSGYEQHF. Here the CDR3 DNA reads TGTGCCAGCAGCCTCGGGACTAGCGGTTACGAGCAGCACTTC.

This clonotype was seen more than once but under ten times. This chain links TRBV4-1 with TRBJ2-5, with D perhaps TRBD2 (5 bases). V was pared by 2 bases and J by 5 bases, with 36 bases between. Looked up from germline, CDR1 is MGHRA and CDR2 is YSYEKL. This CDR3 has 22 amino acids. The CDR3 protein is CASSQLPRVEREETQWRETQYF. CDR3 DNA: TGCGCCAGCAGCCAACTTCCCCGGGTGGAACGAGAGGAGACCCAGTGGAGGGAGACCCAGTACTTC.

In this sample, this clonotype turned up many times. The DNA for the CDR3 is TGTGCCATCAGGACTAGCGGGAGGGTCCAAAACACCGGGGAGCTGTTTTTT. Its protein is CAIRTSGRVQNTGELFF. V is TRBV10-3 and J is TRBJ2-2; 14 bases fit TRBD2. The length of the CDR3 is 17 residues. J gave up 2 bases and V 6 bases, and 5 bases lay outside the gene matches. Looked up from germline, CDR1 is ENHRY and CDR2 is SYGVKD.

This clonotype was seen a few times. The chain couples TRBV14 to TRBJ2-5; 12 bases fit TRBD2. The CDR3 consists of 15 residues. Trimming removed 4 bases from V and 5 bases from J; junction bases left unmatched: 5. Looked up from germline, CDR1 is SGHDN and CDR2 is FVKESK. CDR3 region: CASSPLAGGHETQYF. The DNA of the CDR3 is TGTGCCAGCAGCCCACTAGCGGGAGGTCACGAGACCCAGTACTTC.

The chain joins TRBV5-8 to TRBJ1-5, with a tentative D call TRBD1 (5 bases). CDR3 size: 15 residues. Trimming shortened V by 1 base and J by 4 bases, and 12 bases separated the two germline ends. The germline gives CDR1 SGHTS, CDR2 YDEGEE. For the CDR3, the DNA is TGTGCCAGCAGCTTGATTTTGCAGGGTAATCAGCCCCAGCATTTT. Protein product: CASSLILQGNQPQHF.

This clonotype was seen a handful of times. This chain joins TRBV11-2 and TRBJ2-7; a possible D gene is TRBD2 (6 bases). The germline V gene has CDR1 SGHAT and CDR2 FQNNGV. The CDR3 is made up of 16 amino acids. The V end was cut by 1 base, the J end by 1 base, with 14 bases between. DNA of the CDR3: TGTGCCAGCAGCTTAGTGGGACTGACCCCGTCCTACGAGCAGTACTTC. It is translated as CASSLVGLTPSYEQYF.

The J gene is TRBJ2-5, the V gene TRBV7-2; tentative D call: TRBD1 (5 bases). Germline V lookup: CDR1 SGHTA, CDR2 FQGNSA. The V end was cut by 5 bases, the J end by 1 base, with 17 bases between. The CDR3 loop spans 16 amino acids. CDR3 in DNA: TGTGCCAGCAGCCGCAGGGTCCCAAGCACCCAAGAGACCCAGTACTTC. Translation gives CASSRRVPSTQETQYF. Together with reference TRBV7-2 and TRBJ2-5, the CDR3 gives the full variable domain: GAGVSQSPSNKVTEKGKDVELRCDPISGHTALYWYRQSLGQGLEFLIYFQGNSAPDKSGLPSDRFSAERTGGSVSTLTIQRTQQEDSAVYLCASSRRVPSTQETQYFGPGTRLLVL.